Shown below are 17 T cell receptor beta chains from a single sample sequenced in a study of cytomegalovirus exposure and HLA in healthy donors. With 60 Vbeta and 13 Jbeta primers, the PCR was carried out. Sequencing was performed with immunoSEQ multiplex PCR; in TCRdb, only in-frame clones are kept and a portion is missing. This sample has roughly 120,000 clones, with about 80% found just once. The specimen sequenced was PBMCs. The receptors shown here come from a male donor in good health and CMV-seronegative.

CDR3 sequence reads: CASSPGGGYNQPQHF. The DNA for the CDR3 is TGCGCCAGCAGCCCCGGTGGGGGGTATAATCAGCCCCAGCATTTT. The chain combines TRBV5-1 with TRBJ1-5; D is possibly TRBD1 (5 bases). Germline CDR1 reads SGHRS; CDR2 reads YFSETQ. The CDR3 extends over 15 amino acids. Trimming pared 4 bases from V and 4 bases from J, leaving 15 bases between.

V and J are TRBV7-2 and TRBJ2-5, with D possibly TRBD1 on 5 matching bases. The CDR3 runs to 14 residues. Per germline, CDR1 SGHTA and CDR2 FQGNSA. V shed 6 bases and J shed 5 bases, with 16 bases lying between them. For the CDR3, the DNA is TGTGCCAGCAGTGAACAGGTCCTAGGGGAGACCCAGTACTTC. The encoded protein is CASSEQVLGETQYF.

The chain has TRBV4-3 and TRBJ2-1; 7 nucleotides agree with TRBD1. J gave up 6 bases and V 0 bases, and 8 bases lay outside the gene matches. The length of the CDR3 is 16 residues. Germline values: CDR1 LGHNA, CDR2 YSLEER. The CDR3 DNA reads TGCGCCAGCAGCCAAGATAGAGACAGGGAAGGCAATGAGCAGTTCTTC. Amino acid sequence: CASSQDRDREGNEQFF.

This clone has only one observation. The CDR3 is CASRQDSGVTQYF. The CDR3 DNA is TGTGCCAGCAGGCAAGATAGCGGGGTTACGCAGTATTTT. This chain joins TRBV7-2 and TRBJ2-3, with 8 nucleotides matching TRBD2. CDR3 length: 13 residues. The V gene end was trimmed by 6 bases and the J gene end by 8 bases; junction bases not matched to a gene: 7. Germline V gives CDR1 SGHTA, CDR2 FQGNSA. The variable domain in full, completed from reference TRBV7-2 and TRBJ2-3, reads GAGVSQSPSNKVTEKGKDVELRCDPISGHTALYWYRQSLGQGLEFLIYFQGNSAPDKSGLPSDRFSAERTGGSVSTLTIQRTQQEDSAVYLCASRQDSGVTQYFGPGTRLTVL.

This chain links TRBV9 with TRBJ1-6, with a possible D match to TRBD1 (6 bases). Germline V lookup: CDR1 SGDLS, CDR2 YYNGEE. This CDR3 has 15 amino acids. Trimming removed 5 bases from V and 6 bases from J, with 15 bases in between. The CDR3 coding sequence is TGTGCCAGCAGTGGGGGGGCGCTTGGTAATTCACCCCTCCACTTT. It encodes CASSGGALGNSPLHF.

This clone has only a few counts. The chain employs TRBV30 and TRBJ2-6; D remains ambiguous. V shed 2 bases and J shed 3 bases, with 8 bases lying between them. This CDR3 has 14 residues. Germline loops: CDR1 GTSNPN, CDR2 SVGIG (reference sequence). The CDR3: CAWSIVGGANVLTF. In nucleotides, the CDR3 is TGTGCCTGGAGTATAGTTGGTGGGGCCAACGTCCTGACTTTC.

V gene TRBV10-1 combines with J gene TRBJ2-1; 10 nucleotides align to TRBD2. The V gene's germline CDR1 is WNHNN and CDR2 SYGVQD (reference sequence). This CDR3 contains 15 residues. The J segment lost 8 bases and the V segment lost 3 bases, leaving 7 bases of the junction unmatched. CDR3 amino acids: CASSDPASGSYEQFF. The CDR3 DNA reads as TGCGCCAGCAGTGATCCGGCTAGCGGGAGCTATGAGCAGTTCTTC.

The chain carries TRBV9 and TRBJ1-6; possibly TRBD1 for D (6 bases). V shed 0 bases and J shed 10 bases, with 17 bases lying between them. CDR1 is SGDLS and CDR2 is YYNGEE in the germline V gene. This CDR3 has 16 amino acids. The CDR3 spells CASSVGAGARGSPLHF. The CDR3 bases are TGTGCCAGCAGCGTAGGTGCGGGGGCGCGTGGATCACCCCTCCACTTT.

This clone came up a few times. The V and J genes are TRBV9 and TRBJ1-4, with 7 bases identical to TRBD1. The germline gives CDR1 SGDLS, CDR2 YYNGEE. V dropped 3 bases and J dropped 8; count of bases not matched to a gene: 7. This CDR3 is 14 amino acids long. The CDR3 sequence: CASSAQGVEEKLFF. Written as DNA, the CDR3 is TGTGCCAGCAGCGCCCAGGGGGTAGAAGAAAAACTGTTTTTT.

The rearrangement joins TRBV5-1 to TRBJ2-1; D is perhaps TRBD2 (5 bases). This CDR3 spans 15 amino acids. CDR1 and CDR2 from the germline V gene are SGHRS and YFSETQ. V lost 0 bases, J lost 6 bases, and 13 bases lay in between. The CDR3 is CASSLGRFAGNEQFF. DNA of the CDR3: TGCGCCAGCAGCTTGGGACGGTTCGCGGGCAATGAGCAGTTCTTC.

The chain combines TRBV25-1 with TRBJ2-1, with a weak D call TRBD1 (6 bases). The V and J ends lost 3 bases and 14 bases respectively, with 17 bases between them. This CDR3 is built from 13 residues. The germline V gene encodes CDR1 MGHDK and CDR2 SYGVNS. CDR3 in amino acids: CASSDRTERGEFF. CDR3 in DNA: TGTGCCAGCAGTGACCGGACAGAACGAGGGGAGTTCTTC.

The chain uses TRBV6-4 and TRBJ2-6; no clear D. Per the germline V gene, CDR1 is MRHNA and CDR2 is SNTAGT. The CDR3 covers 15 residues. The V end was cut by 0 bases, the J end by 1 base, with 4 bases between. The CDR3 region has the DNA TGTGCCAGCAGTGACTCGACATCTGGGGCCAACGTCCTGACTTTC. Translated: CASSDSTSGANVLTF.

This clone occurred a few times. CDR3 sequence (DNA): TGCGCCAGCAGCTTGCGACTAGCGGGTCTAGGCACAGATACGCAGTATTTT. It codes for CASSLRLAGLGTDTQYF. The rearrangement uses TRBV5-1 and TRBJ2-3, with TRBD2 matching over 10 bases. Germline lookup yields CDR1 SGHRS and CDR2 YFSETQ. CDR3 length: 17 amino acids. With 1 base clipped from V and 1 base from J, the junction kept 6 bases outside the gene matches.

The sample holds one count of this clone. The chain couples TRBV6-1 to TRBJ2-5; D possibly corresponds to TRBD2 (6 bases). Deletions cut 4 bases from V and 5 bases from J, with 20 bases between. The CDR3 is 16 amino acids. Germline CDR1 and CDR2: MNHNS and SASEGT. CDR3 sequence reads: CASSAGGTRNVETQYF. The CDR3 nucleotides are TGTGCCAGCAGTGCTGGCGGGACCAGGAATGTCGAGACCCAGTACTTC.

This clone came up a few times. The chain employs TRBV10-3 and TRBJ2-3; D unclear. The V gene lost 4 bases and the J gene lost 2 bases, with 10 bases spanning the gap. In germline, CDR1 is ENHRY, CDR2 SYGVKD. CDR3 size: 14 residues. The CDR3 is CAISGRLFTDTQYF. The DNA of the CDR3 is TGTGCCATCAGTGGGCGGCTATTCACAGATACGCAGTATTTT.

The chain carries TRBV5-1 and TRBJ2-2; 10 bases fit TRBD2. CDR3 length: 14 amino acids. Germline CDR1 is SGHRS and CDR2 is YFSETQ. V trimming: 4 bases; J trimming: 6 bases; junction bases outside the gene matches: 3. The CDR3 region is CASSGGLAAGELFF. CDR3 nucleotide sequence: TGCGCCAGCAGCGGCGGACTAGCGGCCGGGGAGCTGTTTTTT.

This clone was detected only a few times. This chain links TRBV13 with TRBJ2-7, with D possibly TRBD1 on 5 matching bases. Trimming removed 5 bases at V and 0 bases at J, with 14 bases between. This CDR3 has 15 residues. The V gene's germline CDR1 is PRHDT and CDR2 FYEKMQ (reference sequence). The CDR3 bases are TGTGCCAGCAGCGTTGGACACACGAGCTCCTACGAGCAGTACTTC. Its protein is CASSVGHTSSYEQYF.